This T cell receptor (beta chain) was sequenced during a study of breast tumors, draining lymph nodes, adjacent tissues. Axillary draining lymph nodes of breast cancer patients supplied the node samples. This clonotype came up a few times. Its specificity is unknown. Notes on the study in general: Tumor TCR diversity was below lymph nodes but above nontumor tissue. Data fit most tumor T cells coming from lymph node, expanding in tumor. The lymph node origin of tumor T cells was framed as consistent with a hypothesis, not demonstrated.

TCRdb re-analysed the multiplex PCR reads in MiXCR, keeping a single row per CDR3 protein. The table includes about 180,000 distinct CDR3 sequences, roughly 30% detected once. Sequencing was performed on axillary lymph node tissue. The source of this sequence is a female donor with breast cancer. Some clones in this sample may be carry-over from other donors' samples.

CDR3 amino acids: CASTLRQGFNYGYTF. The CDR3 DNA is TGTGCCAGCACCCTAAGACAGGGATTTAACTATGGCTACACCTTC. This chain joins TRBV6-5 and TRBJ1-2; 7 positions agree with TRBD1. The germline V gene encodes CDR1 MNHEY and CDR2 SVGAGI. CDR3 length: 15 residues. Losses at the gene ends were 7 bases for V and 1 base for J; bases not matched to a gene: 9.